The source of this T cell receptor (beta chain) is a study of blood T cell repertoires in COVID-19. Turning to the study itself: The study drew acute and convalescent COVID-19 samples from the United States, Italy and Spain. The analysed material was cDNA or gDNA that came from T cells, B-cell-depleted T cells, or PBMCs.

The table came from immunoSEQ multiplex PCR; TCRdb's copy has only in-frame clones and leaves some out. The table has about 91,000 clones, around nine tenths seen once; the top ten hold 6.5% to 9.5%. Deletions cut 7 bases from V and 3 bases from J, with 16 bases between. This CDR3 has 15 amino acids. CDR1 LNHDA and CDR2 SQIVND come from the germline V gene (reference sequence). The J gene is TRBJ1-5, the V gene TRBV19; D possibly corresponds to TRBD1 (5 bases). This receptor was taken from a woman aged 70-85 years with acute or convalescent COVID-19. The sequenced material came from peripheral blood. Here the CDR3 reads CASNQEGGANQPQHF. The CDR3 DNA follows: TGTGCCAGTAACCAAGAGGGAGGGGCCAATCAGCCCCAGCATTTT.